Listed below are T cell receptor beta chains from one sample, sequenced in a study of Graves' ophthalmopathy and Graves' hyperthyroidism. TCRdb re-called the multiplex PCR reads through MiXCR, storing one row per CDR3 protein. This repertoire shows around 660,000 distinct CDR3 sequences, more than 40% found once; its top ten account for 2.5% to 3.5%. Sequencing used peripheral blood. These receptors originate from an adult man with Graves' ophthalmopathy. Both conserved end residues are part of each CDR3.

j_gene: TRBJ1-2
v_gene: TRBV7-2
CDR3aa: CASSQYGGIYGYTF

j_gene: TRBJ1-2
v_gene: TRBV7-9
CDR3aa: CASSSPQGTYGYTF

j_gene: TRBJ2-2
v_gene: TRBV2
CDR3aa: CASRFSGRAGTGELFF

j_gene: TRBJ1-5
v_gene: TRBV12-3/TRBV12-4
CDR3aa: CASRPGQANQPQHF

j_gene: TRBJ1-5
v_gene: TRBV13
CDR3aa: CASSLSPGSTNQPQHF

j_gene: TRBJ1-1
v_gene: TRBV19
CDR3aa: CASRGGASGNTEAFF

j_gene: TRBJ1-5
v_gene: TRBV29-1
CDR3aa: CSVGTGAHQPQHF

j_gene: TRBJ1-1
v_gene: TRBV9
CDR3aa: CASSVGRQKNTEAFF

j_gene: TRBJ2-5
v_gene: TRBV11-2
CDR3aa: CASRPPGTGEETQYF

j_gene: TRBJ1-1
v_gene: TRBV2
CDR3aa: CASSSSPRGGDTEAFF

j_gene: TRBJ1-3
v_gene: TRBV5-5
CDR3aa: CASSSIWGRNTIYF

j_gene: TRBJ1-2
v_gene: TRBV10-3
CDR3aa: CAISVGTLANYGYTF

j_gene: TRBJ2-7
v_gene: TRBV29-1
CDR3aa: CSASGGRAYEQYF

j_gene: TRBJ2-7
v_gene: TRBV7-6
CDR3aa: CASSLAGTGSMGEQYF

j_gene: TRBJ1-1
v_gene: TRBV5-8
CDR3aa: CASSLLPGEKAFF

j_gene: TRBJ2-7
v_gene: TRBV10-2
CDR3aa: CATGQGSNEQYF

j_gene: TRBJ1-4
v_gene: TRBV5-1
CDR3aa: CASSSMDRVEKLFF

j_gene: TRBJ1-5
v_gene: TRBV6-1
CDR3aa: CAGGGQGRQDQPQHF

j_gene: TRBJ1-4
v_gene: TRBV20-1
CDR3aa: CSDNDSQDSNEKLFF

j_gene: TRBJ1-6
v_gene: TRBV10-3
CDR3aa: CAISAEINQPLHF

j_gene: TRBJ2-7
v_gene: TRBV19
CDR3aa: CASSPDRVIPYEQYF

j_gene: TRBJ2-7
v_gene: TRBV10-3
CDR3aa: CAIGEAGVGSNEQYF

j_gene: TRBJ1-1
v_gene: TRBV7-2
CDR3aa: CASSPGDRGQRPEAFF

j_gene: TRBJ1-6
v_gene: TRBV10-3
CDR3aa: CASSEIGWGTRGPLHF

j_gene: TRBJ1-2
v_gene: TRBV29-1
CDR3aa: CSVEGGILF

j_gene: TRBJ2-5
v_gene: TRBV7-2
CDR3aa: CASERRGETQYF

j_gene: TRBJ1-1
v_gene: TRBV20-1
CDR3aa: CSADSGQGNTEAFF

j_gene: TRBJ1-4
v_gene: TRBV7-9
CDR3aa: CASSFSTGSNEKLFF

j_gene: TRBJ2-7
v_gene: TRBV7-2
CDR3aa: CASSLMEGGNLHEQYF

j_gene: TRBJ2-7
v_gene: TRBV10-3
CDR3aa: CAISESGLADEQYF

j_gene: TRBJ1-1
v_gene: TRBV19
CDR3aa: CASKRTGDTEAFF

j_gene: TRBJ2-5
v_gene: TRBV10-3
CDR3aa: CAISEGLSGGPMETQYF

j_gene: TRBJ2-5
v_gene: TRBV6-1
CDR3aa: CASSYGLRGPKGETLYF

j_gene: TRBJ1-2
v_gene: TRBV6-5
CDR3aa: CASSYKKGSGGYTF

j_gene: TRBJ2-7
v_gene: TRBV3-1
CDR3aa: CASSQDYLGPYEQYF

j_gene: TRBJ1-1
v_gene: TRBV24-1
CDR3aa: CATQGQGGTEAFF

j_gene: TRBJ1-3
v_gene: TRBV19
CDR3aa: CASSTTRRGSGNTIYF

j_gene: TRBJ1-1
v_gene: TRBV29-1
CDR3aa: CSVKGAGVTFF

j_gene: TRBJ1-2
v_gene: TRBV11-1
CDR3aa: CAYPGSHGYTF

j_gene: TRBJ2-5
v_gene: TRBV7-2
CDR3aa: CASSLATGGWETQYF

j_gene: TRBJ1-2
v_gene: TRBV19
CDR3aa: CASATPVGGDYGYTF

j_gene: TRBJ2-7
v_gene: TRBV9
CDR3aa: CASSGKGGGEQYF

j_gene: TRBJ2-5
v_gene: TRBV12-3/TRBV12-4
CDR3aa: CASRAAGGKETQYF

j_gene: TRBJ2-5
v_gene: TRBV9
CDR3aa: CASSVEARLAQETQYF

j_gene: TRBJ2-5
v_gene: TRBV24-1
CDR3aa: CATSDRRTGDEQYF

j_gene: TRBJ1-5
v_gene: TRBV7-2
CDR3aa: CASSPKDRGNQPQHF